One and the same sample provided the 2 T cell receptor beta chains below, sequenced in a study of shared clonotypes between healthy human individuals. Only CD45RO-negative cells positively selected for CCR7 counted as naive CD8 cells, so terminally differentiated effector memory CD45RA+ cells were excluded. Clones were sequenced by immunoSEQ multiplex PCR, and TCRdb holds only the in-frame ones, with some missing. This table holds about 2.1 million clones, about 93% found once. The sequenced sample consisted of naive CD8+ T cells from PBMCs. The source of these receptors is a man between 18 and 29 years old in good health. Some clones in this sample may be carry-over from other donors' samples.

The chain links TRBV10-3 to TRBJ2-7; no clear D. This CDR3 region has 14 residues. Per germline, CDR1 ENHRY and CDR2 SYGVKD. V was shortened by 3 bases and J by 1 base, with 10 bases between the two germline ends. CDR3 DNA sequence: TGTGCCATCAGTGAACCTAGAACTTCCTACGAGCAGTACTTC. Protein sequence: CAISEPRTSYEQYF.

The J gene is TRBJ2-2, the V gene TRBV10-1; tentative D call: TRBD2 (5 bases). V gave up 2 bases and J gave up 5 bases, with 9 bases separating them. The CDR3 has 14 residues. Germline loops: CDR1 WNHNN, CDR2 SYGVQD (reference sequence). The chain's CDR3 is CASSEEPGTGELFF. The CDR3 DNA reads TGCGCCAGCAGTGAGGAACCGGGGACCGGGGAGCTGTTTTTT.